These T cell receptor beta chains were read from a single sample in a study of CD8+ T cells in alopecia areata. Some clones are missing from TCRdb's copy, which holds only in-frame ones; the method was immunoSEQ multiplex PCR. The data hold roughly 180,000 clones, with 53% observed a single time. Here the sequenced sample was CD8+ T cells sorted from blood, taken at week 24, from a patient treated with tofacitinib. The source of these receptors is a human donor with alopecia areata. CDR3s include the opening cysteine and the closing phenylalanine or tryptophan. Fields, in order: V gene, clone size, J gene, D gene, CDR3 protein, CDR3 DNA. A D gene is named only where the DNA matches it firmly. Part of the rows lack a size; the others show once, few, many or a class for expanded clones.

TRBV30	.	TRBJ2-7	TRBD2	CAWSHGTSGPYEQYF	TGTGCCTGGAGCCATGGGACTAGCGGTCCCTACGAGCAGTACTTC
TRBV10-3	.	TRBJ1-1	TRBD1	CAIRGTGVNTEAFF	TGTGCCATCAGGGGGACAGGGGTGAACACTGAAGCTTTCTTT
TRBV9	.	TRBJ2-5	TRBD1	CASSVTRGFGETQYF	TGTGCCAGCAGCGTCACCAGGGGGTTTGGGGAGACCCAGTACTTC
TRBV2	.	TRBJ2-1	.	CASSEGGNEQFF	TGTGCCAGCAGTGAAGGAGGAAATGAGCAGTTCTTC
TRBV27	.	TRBJ2-5	TRBD1	CASSLFGTGGRETQYF	TGTGCCAGCAGTTTGTTTGGGACAGGGGGCAGGGAGACCCAGTACTTC
TRBV11-2	.	TRBJ1-2	.	CASSLELVRPAHGYTF	TGTGCCAGCAGCTTAGAATTGGTCAGGCCTGCCCATGGCTACACCTTC
TRBV9	.	TRBJ2-3	.	CASSPGTDTQYF	TGTGCCAGCAGCCCCGGGACAGATACGCAGTATTTT
TRBV25-1	once	TRBJ2-7	TRBD1	CASSERTGGRYEQYF	TGTGCCAGCAGTGAGAGGACAGGGGGCCGTTACGAGCAGTACTTC
TRBV12-5	few	TRBJ1-2	.	CASGLSGIYGYTF	TGTGCTAGTGGACTGAGTGGGATATATGGCTACACCTTC
TRBV5-1	few	TRBJ2-1	.	CASSLFGTDAYNEQFF	TGCGCCAGCAGCTTGTTCGGAACCGACGCCTACAATGAGCAGTTCTTC
TRBV30	.	TRBJ2-2	.	CAWSRVMGTGELFF	TGTGCCTGGAGCCGGGTTATGGGGACCGGGGAGCTGTTTTTT
TRBV7-9	.	TRBJ1-5	.	CASSLSPSQPQHF	TGTGCCAGCAGCTTAAGTCCATCTCAGCCCCAGCATTTT
TRBV4-3	.	TRBJ2-7	.	CASSLAVGSYEQYF	TGCGCCAGCAGCCTAGCGGTGGGCTCCTACGAGCAGTACTTC
TRBV27	.	TRBJ2-5	TRBD2	CASSVPTSGGDETQYF	TGTGCCAGCAGTGTCCCGACTAGCGGGGGAGATGAGACCCAGTACTTC
TRBV4-3	few	TRBJ2-5	TRBD2	CASSQDLGGEETQYF	TGCGCCAGCAGCCAAGATCTTGGGGGGGAAGAGACCCAGTACTTC
TRBV30	.	TRBJ2-3	TRBD2	CAWSLAGSTDTQYF	TGTGCCTGGAGTCTAGCGGGGAGCACAGATACGCAGTATTTT
TRBV28	.	TRBJ1-1	.	CASSSFNTEAFF	TGTGCCAGCAGTTCCTTTAACACTGAAGCTTTCTTT
TRBV29-1	few	TRBJ2-3	TRBD1	CSAVGQSTDTQYF	TGCAGCGCCGTGGGACAGAGCACAGATACGCAGTATTTT
TRBV30	.	TRBJ1-1	TRBD1	CAWTRGQGPTEAFF	TGTGCCTGGACCAGGGGACAGGGACCCACTGAAGCTTTCTTT
TRBV29-1	.	TRBJ2-7	.	CSVEIGGLYEQYF	TGCAGCGTTGAGATAGGGGGGTTGTACGAGCAGTACTTC
TRBV13	.	TRBJ2-7	.	CASSLRSGGEQYF	TGTGCCAGCAGCTTACGGTCAGGAGGCGAGCAGTACTTC
TRBV9	.	TRBJ1-2	.	CASSTTRGYTF	TGTGCCAGCAGCACTACGAGAGGCTACACCTTC
TRBV11-2	few	TRBJ2-1	.	CASSLGFGPTPYNEQFF	TGTGCCAGCAGCTTAGGGTTTGGCCCTACTCCCTACAATGAGCAGTTCTTC
TRBV11-2	.	TRBJ1-1	.	CASRLGGTEAFF	TGTGCCAGCAGATTAGGTGGGACTGAAGCTTTCTTT
TRBV29-1	.	TRBJ1-2	TRBD1	CSVEEAGTGGYTF	TGCAGCGTTGAAGAGGCAGGGACAGGCGGCTACACCTTC
TRBV2	.	TRBJ2-7	.	CASTPGQGNFYEQYF	TGTGCCAGCACCCCCGGGCAGGGTAATTTCTACGAGCAGTACTTC
TRBV7-9	.	TRBJ1-2	.	CANEEVGGYTF	TGTGCCAACGAGGAAGTGGGGGGCTACACCTTC
TRBV2	.	TRBJ2-2	TRBD1	CASSEEGQGAANTGELFF	TGTGCCAGCAGTGAAGAGGGACAGGGGGCAGCGAACACCGGGGAGCTGTTTTTT
TRBV9	few	TRBJ2-2	TRBD1	CASSVTGTGELFF	TGTGCCAGCAGCGTGACAGGGACCGGGGAGCTGTTTTTT
TRBV23-1	few	TRBJ1-1	.	CASSQEGGRNTEAFF	TGCGCCAGCAGTCAAGAGGGGGGGCGGAACACTGAAGCTTTCTTT
TRBV19	.	TRBJ2-1	.	CASSIAHGGEQFF	TGTGCCAGTAGTATAGCCCACGGGGGTGAGCAGTTCTTC
TRBV23-1	.	TRBJ2-2	.	CAGGTLGELFF	TGCGCCGGAGGGACCCTCGGGGAGCTGTTTTTT
TRBV7-9	few	TRBJ1-5	.	CASSSTGANQPQHF	TGTGCCAGCAGCTCGACAGGTGCTAATCAGCCCCAGCATTTT
TRBV7-9	.	TRBJ1-1	.	CASSLVSQNGEAFF	TGTGCCAGCAGCTTAGTGTCCCAGAACGGTGAAGCTTTCTTT
TRBV4-3	.	TRBJ2-1	.	CASSQVGGNEQFF	TGCGCCAGCAGCCAGGTGGGGGGCAATGAGCAGTTCTTC
TRBV6-4	few	TRBJ2-1	TRBD1	CATRQGANEQFF	TGTGCCACTAGACAGGGGGCAAATGAGCAGTTCTTC
TRBV5-1	once	TRBJ2-1	.	CASSYRTVSSNEQFF	TGCGCCAGCAGCTACCGGACAGTCTCTTCTAATGAGCAGTTCTTC
TRBV4-3	.	TRBJ2-1	TRBD1	CASSQAPGAGGGNEQFF	TGCGCCAGCAGCCAGGCGCCGGGGGCAGGGGGCGGCAATGAGCAGTTCTTC
TRBV29-1	.	TRBJ2-2	TRBD1	CSVTTGDNTGELFF	TGCAGCGTAACGACAGGGGATAACACCGGGGAGCTGTTTTTT
TRBV11-2	.	TRBJ1-6	.	CASITPGSPLHF	TGTGCCAGCATCACACCCGGGTCACCCCTCCACTTT
TRBV4-3	.	TRBJ2-7	.	CASSPWNRDGDEQYF	TGCGCCAGCAGCCCCTGGAACAGGGATGGCGACGAGCAGTACTTC
TRBV4-2	few	TRBJ2-2	.	CASSQGSGELFF	TGTGCCAGCAGCCAGGGATCCGGGGAGCTGTTTTTT
TRBV6-1	.	TRBJ2-7	.	CASSYSTDYEQYF	TGTGCCAGCAGTTATAGCACAGACTACGAGCAGTACTTC
TRBV25-1	.	TRBJ1-2	.	CASNPRANYGYTF	TGTGCCAGCAATCCCAGAGCAAACTATGGCTACACCTTC
TRBV25-1	few	TRBJ2-2	TRBD2	CASSEYEELAGATGELFF	TGTGCCAGCAGTGAATATGAGGAACTAGCGGGGGCCACCGGGGAGCTGTTTTTT